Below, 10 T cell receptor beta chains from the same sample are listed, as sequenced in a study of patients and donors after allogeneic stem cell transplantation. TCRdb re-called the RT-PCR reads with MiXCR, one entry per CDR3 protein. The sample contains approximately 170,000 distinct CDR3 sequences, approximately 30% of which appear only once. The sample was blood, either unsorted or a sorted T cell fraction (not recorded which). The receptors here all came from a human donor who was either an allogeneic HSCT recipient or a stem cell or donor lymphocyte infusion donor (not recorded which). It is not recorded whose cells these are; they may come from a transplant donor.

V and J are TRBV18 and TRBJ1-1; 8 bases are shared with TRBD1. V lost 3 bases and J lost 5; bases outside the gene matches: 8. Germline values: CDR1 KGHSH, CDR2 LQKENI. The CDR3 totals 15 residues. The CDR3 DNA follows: TGTGCCAGCTCACCCCTAGACAGGGGAGTGACTGAAGCTTTCTTT. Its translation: CASSPLDRGVTEAFF. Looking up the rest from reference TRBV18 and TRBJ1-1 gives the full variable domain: NAGVMQNPRHLVRRRGQEARLRCSPMKGHSHVYWYRQLPEEGLKFMVYLQKENIIDESGMPKERFSAEFPKEGPSILRIQQVVRGDSAAYFCASSPLDRGVTEAFFGQGTRLTVV.

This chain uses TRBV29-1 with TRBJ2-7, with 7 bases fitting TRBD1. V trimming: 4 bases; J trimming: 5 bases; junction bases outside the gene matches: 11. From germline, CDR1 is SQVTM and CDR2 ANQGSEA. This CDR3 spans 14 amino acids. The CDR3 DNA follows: TGCAGCGTTGCTTTCGGATACAGGGGAAACGAGCAGTACTTC. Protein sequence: CSVAFGYRGNEQYF.

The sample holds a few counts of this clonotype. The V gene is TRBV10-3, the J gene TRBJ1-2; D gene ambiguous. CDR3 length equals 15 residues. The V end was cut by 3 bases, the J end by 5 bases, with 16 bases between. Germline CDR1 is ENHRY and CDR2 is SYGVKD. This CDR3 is CAISEEGAVFYGYTF. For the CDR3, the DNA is TGTGCCATCAGTGAAGAGGGCGCAGTGTTTTATGGCTACACCTTC.

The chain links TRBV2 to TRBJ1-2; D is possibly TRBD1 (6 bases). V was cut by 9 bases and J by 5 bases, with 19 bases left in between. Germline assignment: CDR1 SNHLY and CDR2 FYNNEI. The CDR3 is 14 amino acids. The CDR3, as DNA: TGTGCCAGATTTATACAGGGTTGGAAGTATGGCTACACCTTC. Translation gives CARFIQGWKYGYTF.

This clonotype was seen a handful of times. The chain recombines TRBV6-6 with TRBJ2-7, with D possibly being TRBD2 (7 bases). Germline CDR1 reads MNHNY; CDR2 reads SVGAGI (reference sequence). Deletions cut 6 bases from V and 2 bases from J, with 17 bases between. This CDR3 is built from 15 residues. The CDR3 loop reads CASRSGEGTTYEQYF. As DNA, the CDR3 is TGTGCCAGCAGGTCCGGGGAGGGGACAACCTACGAGCAGTACTTC.

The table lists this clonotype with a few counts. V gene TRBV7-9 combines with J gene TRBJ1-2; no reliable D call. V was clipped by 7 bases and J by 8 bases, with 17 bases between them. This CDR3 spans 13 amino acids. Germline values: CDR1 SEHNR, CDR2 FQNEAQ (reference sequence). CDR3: CASTQGLATGYTF. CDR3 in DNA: TGTGCCAGCACTCAAGGGCTGGCAACGGGCTACACCTTC.

The CDR3 loop is CASSQTATNEKLFF. The CDR3 nucleotides read TGTGCCAGCAGCCAGACTGCAACTAATGAAAAACTGTTTTTT. The chain carries TRBV7-9 and TRBJ1-4; D unclear. V was clipped by 5 bases and J by 0 bases, with 7 bases between them. The CDR3 loop spans 14 amino acids. CDR1 is SEHNR, CDR2 FQNEAQ, per germline (reference sequence).

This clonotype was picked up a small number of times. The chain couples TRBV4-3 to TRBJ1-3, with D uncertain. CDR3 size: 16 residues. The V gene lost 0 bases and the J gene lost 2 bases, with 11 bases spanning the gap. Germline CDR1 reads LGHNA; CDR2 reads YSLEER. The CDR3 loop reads CASSQDPWAPGNTIYF. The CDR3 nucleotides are TGCGCCAGCAGCCAAGATCCCTGGGCTCCTGGAAACACCATATATTTT.

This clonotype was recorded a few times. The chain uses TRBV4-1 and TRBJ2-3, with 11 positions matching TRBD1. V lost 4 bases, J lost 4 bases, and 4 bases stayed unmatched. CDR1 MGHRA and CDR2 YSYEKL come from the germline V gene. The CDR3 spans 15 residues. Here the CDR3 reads CASSRPGQGADTQYF. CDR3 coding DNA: TGCGCCAGCAGCCGACCGGGACAGGGGGCAGATACGCAGTATTTT.

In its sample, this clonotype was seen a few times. The CDR3 loop is CSVEASGTYNEQFF. The CDR3 nucleotides are TGCAGCGTTGAGGCTAGCGGGACTTACAATGAGCAGTTCTTC. The V gene is TRBV29-1, the J gene TRBJ2-1; 9 nucleotides line up with TRBD2. Germline V gene sequence: CDR1 SQVTM, CDR2 ANQGSEA. The J segment lost 4 bases and the V segment lost 3 bases, leaving 4 bases of the junction unmatched. The CDR3 consists of 14 residues.